Below, 22 T cell receptor beta chains from the same sample are listed, as sequenced in a study of T cells in Graves' hyperthyroidism and ophthalmopathy. TCR beta CDR3 sequences were amplified from RNA transcripts. The primer set for the first-round RT-PCR of the TCR CDR3 was HTBI. One entry per CDR3 protein, called by TCRdb with MiXCR from the multiplex PCR reads. Among roughly 510,000 distinct CDR3 sequences listed, more than 20% were seen once. The sample consisted of blood. The receptors here all came from a man between 18 and 35 years old with Graves' hyperthyroidism.

This clonotype has a count of ten or more. The CDR3 spells CASRPYRERNTIYF. The CDR3 region has the DNA TGTGCCAGCAGACCCTACAGGGAAAGAAACACCATATATTTT. This chain connects TRBV7-9 to TRBJ1-3; D possibly corresponds to TRBD1 (6 bases). The CDR3 runs 14 residues. V dropped 6 bases and J dropped 5 bases, with 14 bases sitting between them. Germline V CDR1 and CDR2: SEHNR, FQNEAQ (reference sequence).

The rearrangement links TRBV2 to TRBJ2-5; D is ambiguous. Germline V gene data show CDR1 as SNHLY and CDR2 as FYNNEI. The CDR3 extends over 12 amino acids. Between the trimmed V and J ends, which lost 7 bases and 7 bases, there was a span of 13 bases. For the CDR3, the DNA is TGTGCCAGCAACGAGAGGTATGGGACCCAGTACTTC. Translated, it gives CASNERYGTQYF. Full variable domain (missing parts from reference TRBV2 and TRBJ2-5): EPEVTQTPSHQVTQMGQEVILRCVPISNHLYFYWYRQILGQKVEFLVSFYNNEISEKSEIFDDQFSVERPDGSNFTLKIRSTKLEDSAMYFCASNERYGTQYFGPGTRLLVL.

There are many counts of this clonotype. V gene TRBV27 combines with J gene TRBJ1-1, with D possibly being TRBD1 (5 bases). Germline CDR1 and CDR2: MNHEY and SMNVEV (reference sequence). The V and J ends lost 8 bases and 3 bases respectively, with 13 bases between them. The length of the CDR3 is 13 residues. CDR3: CASGLPGHTEAFF. As DNA, the CDR3 is TGTGCCAGCGGCCTTCCGGGACACACTGAAGCTTTCTTT.

The chain couples TRBV28 to TRBJ1-5, with D maybe TRBD1 (5 bases). Germline V CDR1 and CDR2: MDHEN, SYDVKM. V gave up 7 bases and J gave up 5 bases, with 18 bases separating them. The CDR3 length is 15 residues. In DNA form, the CDR3 reads TGTGCCAGCACCCCGTGGGGGTTGGAGTATCAGCCCCAGCATTTT. Protein sequence: CASTPWGLEYQPQHF. Drawing the rest from reference TRBV28 and TRBJ1-5, the complete variable domain is DVKVTQSSRYLVKRTGEKVFLECVQDMDHENMFWYRQDPGLGLRLIYFSYDVKMKEKGDIPEGYSVSREKKERFSLILESASTNQTSMYLCASTPWGLEYQPQHFGDGTRLSIL.

This clonotype occurred many times. This CDR3 is CAFSGAFGWGETQYF. The CDR3 region has the DNA TGTGCCTTCTCCGGTGCCTTCGGGTGGGGGGAGACCCAGTACTTC. The genes are TRBV30 and TRBJ2-5; D might be TRBD1 or TRBD2, each matching 5 bases. Trimming pared 7 bases from V and 5 bases from J, leaving 23 bases between. This CDR3 has 15 amino acids. The germline V gene encodes CDR1 GTSNPN and CDR2 SVGIG (reference sequence).

With regard to this clonotype: A read error is possible here, since a much larger clone lies one base away. The chain uses TRBV12-3 or TRBV12-4 and TRBJ2-7; D may be TRBD1 (5 bases). This CDR3 has 14 residues. The CDR3 nucleotides read TGTGCCAGCAGTTTAGGGACAAATTCCTACGAGCAGTGCTTC. Protein: CASSLGTNSYEQCF.

The genes are TRBV28 and TRBJ1-3, with D possibly being TRBD1 (5 bases). The V and J ends lost 4 bases and 0 bases respectively, with 13 bases between them. The CDR3 contains 16 residues. The V gene's germline CDR1 is MDHEN and CDR2 SYDVKM. The CDR3 spells CASSSTERSSGNTIYF. CDR3 sequence (DNA): TGTGCCAGCAGTTCGACAGAAAGAAGCTCTGGAAACACCATATATTTT.

This clonotype was counted at least ten times. This chain's CDR3 is CASSARRFQGYTF. For the CDR3, the DNA is TGTGCCAGCAGTGCTCGACGGTTCCAAGGCTACACCTTC. V gene TRBV25-1 combines with J gene TRBJ1-2, with D unresolved. The CDR3 runs to 13 residues. Trimming cost V 4 bases and J 8 bases, with 14 bases left between them. Germline V CDR1 and CDR2: MGHDK, SYGVNS.

In its sample, this clonotype was seen many times. The chain has TRBV2 and TRBJ1-1; perhaps TRBD1 as D (6 bases). Germline assignment: CDR1 SNHLY and CDR2 FYNNEI. This CDR3 has 14 residues. Between the trimmed V and J ends, which lost 5 bases and 2 bases, there was a span of 12 bases. This CDR3 is CASSSGHVNTEAFF. CDR3 bases: TGTGCCAGCAGTTCGGGACACGTAAACACTGAAGCTTTCTTT.

The V gene is TRBV28, the J gene TRBJ2-5, with 8 bases matching TRBD2. The CDR3 length is 16 residues. V lost 0 bases, J lost 5 bases, and 8 bases stayed unmatched. Germline V gene lookup returns CDR1 MDHEN and CDR2 SYDVKM. This chain's CDR3 is CASSLWFGTSGETQYF. Here the CDR3 DNA reads TGTGCCAGCAGTTTATGGTTTGGCACTAGCGGTGAGACCCAGTACTTC.

Ten or more counts support this clonotype. The chain employs TRBV6-4 and TRBJ1-6, with TRBD1 matching 9 bases. The germline CDR1 and CDR2 sequences are MRHNA and SNTAGT. The CDR3 has 14 residues. Trimming took 5 bases from V and 8 from J; bases not matched to a gene: 4. In DNA, the CDR3 is TGTGCCAGCAGTTTCCGGGACAGGGATTCACCCCTCCACTTT. This gives the protein CASSFRDRDSPLHF.

This clonotype was seen many times. The gene calls are TRBV2 and TRBJ1-1, with D possibly TRBD1 on 5 matching bases. Deletions cut 7 bases from V and 1 base from J, with 13 bases between. This CDR3 comprises 14 residues. In germline, CDR1 is SNHLY, CDR2 FYNNEI. CDR3 sequence reads: CASTRQSQNTEAFF. The CDR3 DNA is TGTGCCAGCACAAGACAGTCCCAGAACACTGAAGCTTTCTTT.

This clonotype has a count of ten or more. This chain joins TRBV12-3 or TRBV12-4 and TRBJ1-1, with a weak D call TRBD1 (6 bases). Trimming shortened V by 6 bases and J by 1 base, and 12 bases separated the two germline ends. The CDR3 contains 14 residues. The CDR3 sequence is CASRGAGQNTEAFF. CDR3 DNA sequence: TGTGCCAGCAGGGGGGCGGGACAGAACACTGAAGCTTTCTTT.

This clonotype was observed a few times. A junction end diverges from the germline sequence, so it may reflect a read error. V is TRBV20-1 and J is TRBJ1-2; 7 positions agree with TRBD1. This CDR3 comprises 13 residues. Per the germline V gene, CDR1 is DFQATT and CDR2 is SNEGSKA (reference sequence). The CDR3 region has the DNA TGCAGTGCTGGAGAGGGGACAGTCTATGGCTACACCTTC. Its protein is CSAGEGTVYGYTF.

This clonotype was observed a few times. The chain recombines TRBV4-3 with TRBJ1-2, with a possible D match to TRBD1 (5 bases). The ends were cut back, 1 base at V and 0 bases at J, with 6 bases in the middle. From germline, CDR1 is LGHNA and CDR2 YSLEER. This CDR3 contains 14 residues. In DNA form, the CDR3 reads TGCGCCAGCAGCCAAGGGACAACTAACTATGGCTACACCTTC. It encodes CASSQGTTNYGYTF.

The table lists this clonotype with many counts. V and J are TRBV11-2 and TRBJ2-5, with 8 bases lining up with TRBD2. The CDR3 has 16 residues. V was pared by 5 bases and J by 4 bases, with 12 bases of the junction left unmatched. Per the germline V gene, CDR1 is SGHAT and CDR2 is FQNNGV. The CDR3 DNA reads as TGTGCCAGCAGCCCCCGGGGGGGAAGGGTAGTAGAGACCCAGTACTTC. Translation gives CASSPRGGRVVETQYF.

This clonotype was detected ten times or more. V usage is TRBV28 and J usage is TRBJ2-7; TRBD1 aligns across 12 bases. Germline CDR1 MDHEN, CDR2 SYDVKM. The CDR3 loop spans 15 amino acids. After removal of 6 bases from V and 4 bases from J, the junction contained 7 bases not matched to a gene. CDR3 in DNA: TGTGCCAGCAGGCGGTGGGACAGGGGGCTGTACGAGCAGTACTTC. Its protein product is CASRRWDRGLYEQYF.

This chain uses TRBV12-3 or TRBV12-4 with TRBJ1-5; D might be TRBD1 (5 bases). V lost 4 bases to trimming and J lost 1 base, with 14 bases between them. This CDR3 comprises 16 residues. CDR3 nucleotide sequence: TGTGCCAGCAGTTCATCGACAGTCGGCAGCAATCAGCCCCAGCATTTT. This sequence encodes CASSSSTVGSNQPQHF.

This clonotype has ten or more counts. The chain recombines TRBV12-3 or TRBV12-4 with TRBJ2-4; 13 nucleotides align to TRBD2. This CDR3 comprises 16 residues. Unmatched junction bases numbered 2, after V lost 0 bases and J lost 6 bases. CDR3 sequence: CASSLARLAGGNIQYF. The CDR3 nucleotides are TGTGCCAGCAGTTTAGCGCGACTAGCGGGGGGAAACATTCAGTACTTC.

This clonotype was observed at least ten times. J is TRBJ2-5 and V is TRBV19, with 7 bases that match TRBD2. This CDR3 has 16 amino acids. The V gene end was trimmed by 6 bases and the J gene end by 5 bases; junction bases not matched to a gene: 15. CDR1 is LNHDA, CDR2 SQIVND, per germline (reference sequence). CDR3 sequence reads: CASSPSGLYLSETQYF. Written as DNA, the CDR3 is TGTGCCAGTAGCCCTAGCGGACTCTACCTTTCGGAGACCCAGTACTTC.

There are many counts of this clonotype. The chain couples TRBV12-3 or TRBV12-4 to TRBJ1-1, with D possibly TRBD1 on 5 matching bases. The CDR3 runs to 14 residues. Trimming stripped 7 bases from V and 0 bases from J, with 12 bases between. The CDR3 loop is CASNTRGLNTEAFF. The CDR3 nucleotides are TGTGCCAGCAATACCCGGGGGTTGAACACTGAAGCTTTCTTT.

This clonotype was observed at least ten times. The genes are TRBV15 and TRBJ1-1, with D possibly being TRBD1 (5 bases). V was pared by 6 bases and J by 4 bases, with 21 bases between. There are 16 residues in the CDR3. Germline lookup yields CDR1 LNHNV and CDR2 YYDKDF (reference sequence). CDR3 residues: CATRVGEEGSGTEAFF. CDR3 DNA sequence: TGTGCCACCAGGGTGGGGGAGGAGGGTTCGGGCACTGAAGCTTTCTTT. The variable domain in full, with the rest retrieved from reference TRBV15 and TRBJ1-1, is DAMVIQNPRYQVTQFGKPVTLSCSQTLNHNVMYWYQQKSSQAPKLLFHYYDKDFNNEADTPDNFQSRRPNTSFCFLDIRSPGLGDTAMYLCATRVGEEGSGTEAFFGQGTRLTVV.